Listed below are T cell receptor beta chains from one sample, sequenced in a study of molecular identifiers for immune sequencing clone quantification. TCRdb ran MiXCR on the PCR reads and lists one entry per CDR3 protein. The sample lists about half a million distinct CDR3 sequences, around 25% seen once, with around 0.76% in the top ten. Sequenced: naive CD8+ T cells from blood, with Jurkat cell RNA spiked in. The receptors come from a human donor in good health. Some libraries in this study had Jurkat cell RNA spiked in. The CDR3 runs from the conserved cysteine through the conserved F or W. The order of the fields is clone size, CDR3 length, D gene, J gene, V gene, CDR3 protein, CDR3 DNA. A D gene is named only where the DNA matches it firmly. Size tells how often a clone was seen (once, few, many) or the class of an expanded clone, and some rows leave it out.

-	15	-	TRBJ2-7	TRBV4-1	CASSQVGGLTYEQYF	TGCGCCAGCAGCCAAGTCGGGGGGCTAACCTACGAGCAGTACTTC
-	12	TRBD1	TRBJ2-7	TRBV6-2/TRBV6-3	CASSYTGAEQYF	TGTGCCAGCAGTTACACAGGGGCCGAGCAGTACTTC
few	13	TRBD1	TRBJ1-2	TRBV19	CASSTGGDYGYTF	TGTGCCAGTAGTACAGGGGGCGACTATGGCTACACCTTC
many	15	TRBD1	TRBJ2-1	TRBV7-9	CASRPRDRTYNEQFF	TGTGCCAGCCGCCCCCGGGACAGAACCTACAATGAGCAGTTCTTC
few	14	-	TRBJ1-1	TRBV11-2	CASSPGLTYTEAFF	TGTGCCAGCAGCCCAGGACTCACCTACACTGAAGCTTTCTTT
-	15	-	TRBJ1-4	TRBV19	CASSIDRQVEEKLFF	TGTGCCAGTAGTATTGATCGACAGGTCGAAGAAAAACTGTTTTTT
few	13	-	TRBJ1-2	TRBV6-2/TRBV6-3	CASSYLEIYGYTF	TGTGCCAGCAGTTACTTGGAAATCTATGGCTACACCTTC
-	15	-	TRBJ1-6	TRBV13	CASSFQAEGNSPLHF	TGTGCCAGCAGCTTTCAGGCAGAAGGGAATTCACCCCTCCACTTT
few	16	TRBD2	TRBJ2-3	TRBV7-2	CASSLRILAGTDTQYF	TGTGCCAGCAGCTTAAGGATTCTAGCGGGCACAGATACGCAGTATTTT
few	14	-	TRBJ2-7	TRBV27	CASSLFPTSYEQYF	TGTGCCAGCAGTTTATTCCCGACCTCCTACGAGCAGTACTTC
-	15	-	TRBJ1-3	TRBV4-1	CASKELDRPGNTIYF	TGCGCCAGCAAAGAATTGGATCGACCTGGAAACACCATATATTTT
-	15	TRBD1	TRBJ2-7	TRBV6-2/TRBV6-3	CASSTRDSSSHEQYF	TGTGCCAGCAGTACCCGGGACAGTAGCTCCCACGAGCAGTACTTC
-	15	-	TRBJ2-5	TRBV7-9	CASSLEVGREETQYF	TGTGCCAGCAGCTTAGAGGTCGGCAGGGAAGAGACCCAGTACTTC
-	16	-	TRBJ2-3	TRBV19	CASSIFAGAGTDTQYF	TGTGCCAGTAGTATATTCGCGGGGGCTGGCACAGATACGCAGTATTTT
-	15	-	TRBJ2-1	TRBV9	CASSVGASVYNEQFF	TGTGCCAGCAGCGTAGGAGCTAGCGTCTACAATGAGCAGTTCTTC
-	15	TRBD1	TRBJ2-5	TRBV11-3	CASSLGGQVEETQYF	TGTGCCAGCAGCTTAGGGGGACAGGTCGAGGAGACCCAGTACTTC
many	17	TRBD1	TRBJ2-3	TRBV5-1	CASSLGPGTGVPDTQYF	TGCGCCAGCAGCTTGGGTCCTGGTACAGGGGTCCCAGATACGCAGTATTTT
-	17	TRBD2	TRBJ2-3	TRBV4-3	CASSPHSSGRNTDTQYF	TGCGCCAGCAGCCCGCACTCTAGCGGGAGGAACACAGATACGCAGTATTTT
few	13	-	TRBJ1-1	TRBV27	CASSFNRVTEAFF	TGTGCCAGCAGTTTTAACAGGGTCACTGAAGCTTTCTTT
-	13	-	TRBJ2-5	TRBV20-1	CSARARPIETQYF	TGCAGTGCTAGAGCGCGCCCGATAGAGACCCAGTACTTC
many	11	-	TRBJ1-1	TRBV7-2	CASSFLTEAFF	TGTGCCAGCAGCTTCCTAACTGAAGCTTTCTTT
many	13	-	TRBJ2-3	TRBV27	CASSIRPTDTQYF	TGTGCCAGCAGTATCAGACCCACAGATACGCAGTATTTT
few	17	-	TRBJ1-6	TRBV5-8	CASSLVDPGLGNSPLHF	TGTGCCAGCAGCTTGGTGGACCCAGGATTGGGTAATTCACCCCTCCACTTT
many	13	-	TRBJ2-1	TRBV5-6	CASSPPLDNEQFF	TGTGCCAGCAGCCCACCCCTAGACAATGAGCAGTTCTTC
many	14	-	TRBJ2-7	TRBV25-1	CASREGTQGDEQYF	TGTGCCAGTAGAGAGGGGACGCAGGGCGACGAGCAGTACTTC
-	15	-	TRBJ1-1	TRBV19	CVSSIETAMNTEAFF	TGTGTCAGTAGTATAGAAACAGCCATGAACACTGAAGCTTTCTTT
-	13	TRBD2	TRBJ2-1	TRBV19	CASSKRGVNEQFF	TGTGCCAGTAGTAAGCGGGGAGTCAATGAGCAGTTCTTC
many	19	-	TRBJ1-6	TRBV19	CASSIDRNDGDSYNSPLHF	TGTGCCAGTAGTATAGATCGGAATGATGGCGACAGTTATAATTCACCCCTCCACTTT
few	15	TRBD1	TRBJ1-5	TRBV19	CASSTGTRGHQPQHF	TGTGCCAGTAGTACAGGCACCAGGGGGCATCAGCCCCAGCATTTT
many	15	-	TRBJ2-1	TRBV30	CAWGDRWGSYNEQFF	TGTGCCTGGGGAGACAGGTGGGGCTCCTACAATGAGCAGTTCTTC
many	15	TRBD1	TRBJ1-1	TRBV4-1	CASSHQGQMNTEAFF	TGCGCCAGCAGCCACCAGGGACAGATGAACACTGAAGCTTTCTTT
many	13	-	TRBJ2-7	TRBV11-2	CASSLGPFYEQYF	TGTGCCAGCAGCTTGGGGCCCTTCTACGAGCAGTACTTC
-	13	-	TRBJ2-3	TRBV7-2	CASSLISADTQYF	TGTGCCAGCAGCTTAATTAGCGCAGATACGCAGTATTTT
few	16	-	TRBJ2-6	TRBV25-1	CASSPLSGSGANVLTF	TGTGCCAGCAGCCCCCTCTCAGGTTCTGGGGCCAACGTCCTGACTTTC
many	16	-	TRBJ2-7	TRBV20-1	CSALGHNRRGTYEQYF	TGCAGTGCTCTGGGTCACAACCGCCGAGGCACCTACGAGCAGTACTTC
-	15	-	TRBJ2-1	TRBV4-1	CARGQGPTLYNEQFF	TGCGCCCGCGGCCAAGGTCCGACCCTCTACAATGAGCAGTTCTTC
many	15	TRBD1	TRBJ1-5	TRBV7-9	CASSLAGQGNQPQHF	TGTGCCAGCAGCTTAGCTGGACAGGGCAATCAGCCCCAGCATTTT
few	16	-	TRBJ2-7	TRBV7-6	CASSLEVSGSSYEQYF	TGTGCCAGCAGCTTAGAGGTTAGCGGAAGCTCCTACGAGCAGTACTTC
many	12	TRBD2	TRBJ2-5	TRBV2	CASLAGEETQYF	TGTGCCAGCTTAGCGGGGGAAGAGACCCAGTACTTC
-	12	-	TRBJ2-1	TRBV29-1	CSSRLVGTEQFF	TGCAGCTCCAGGTTGGTTGGCACTGAGCAGTTCTTC
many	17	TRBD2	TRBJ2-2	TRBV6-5	CASSYAGLADHTGELFF	TGTGCCAGCAGTTACGCCGGACTAGCGGATCACACCGGGGAGCTGTTTTTT